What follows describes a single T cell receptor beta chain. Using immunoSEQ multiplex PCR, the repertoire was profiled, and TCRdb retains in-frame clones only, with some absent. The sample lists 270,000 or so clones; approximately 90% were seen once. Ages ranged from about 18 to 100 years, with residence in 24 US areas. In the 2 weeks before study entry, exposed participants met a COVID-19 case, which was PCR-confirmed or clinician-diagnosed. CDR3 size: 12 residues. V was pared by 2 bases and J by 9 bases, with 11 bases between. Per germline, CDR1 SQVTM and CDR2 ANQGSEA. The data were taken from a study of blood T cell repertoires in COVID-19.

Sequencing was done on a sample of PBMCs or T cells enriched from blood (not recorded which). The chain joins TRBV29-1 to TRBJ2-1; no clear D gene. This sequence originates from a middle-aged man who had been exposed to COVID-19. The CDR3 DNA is TGCAGCGTTGAAATTAGTGTTAGTGAGCAGTTCTTC. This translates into CSVEISVSEQFF.